The 6 T cell receptor beta chains given below trace back to one sample, sequenced in a study of CD8+ T cells in alopecia areata. After pooling, cutaneous lymph node cells were sorted with CD4, CD8alpha, NKG2D, NKG2ACE and other markers. cDNA reverse transcribed from extracted RNA served as the sequencing template. Sequencing used immunoSEQ multiplex PCR; TCRdb keeps in-frame clones, though not all of them. The sample holds roughly 260,000 clones, and no clone turns up only once. Sequenced input: CD4+ T cells sorted from a lymph node. These receptors came from a C3H/HeJ mouse with alopecia areata. The strain bears MHC haplotype H2-k.

This clone was counted only a few times. Gene names refer to mouse genes. The read stops 4 residues short of the end of the CDR3; the missing end is completed from the germline J gene. The rearrangement uses TRBV14 and TRBJ1-2; 9 nucleotides align to TRBD1. This CDR3 contains 15 residues. Germline V CDR1 and CDR2: SGHDT, FRDEAV. V was clipped by 4 bases and J by 1 base; unmatched bases: 5. CDR3 bases read: TGTGCCAGCAGTCTGACAGGGGGAAAAAACTCC. Amino acids: CASSLTGGKNS. The CDR3, in full, reads CASSLTGGKNSDYTF. Together with reference TRBV14 and TRBJ1-2, the CDR3 gives the full variable domain: EAGVTQSPRYAVLQEGQAVSFWCDPISGHDTLYWYQQPRDQGPQLLVYFRDEAVIDNSQLPSDRFSAVRPKGTNSTLKIQSAKQGDTATYLCASSLTGGKNSDYTFGSGTRLLVI.

In its sample, this clone was seen a few times. Any gene name here is a mouse gene name. The read terminates 4 residues before the CDR3 end, so the remaining end is supplied by the germline J gene. The rearrangement uses TRBV13-3 and TRBJ1-2, with 9 nucleotides matching TRBD1. J gave up 3 bases and V 5 bases, and 5 bases lay outside the gene matches. Germline values: CDR1 NNHDY, CDR2 SYVADS. The CDR3 loop spans 14 amino acids. This CDR3 is CASRRTGADSDYTF. The covered CDR3 bases are TGTGCCAGCAGGAGGACAGGGGCGGACTCC.

This clone was detected only a few times. All gene names here are mouse names. The CDR3 end falls 4 residues outside the read, so it is completed with the germline J gene. This chain uses TRBV4 with TRBJ2-7, with D perhaps matching TRBD2 (6 bases). The germline V gene encodes CDR1 LGHDT and CDR2 YNNKQL (reference sequence). CDR3 size: 14 residues. Trimming stripped 3 bases from V and 3 bases from J, with 12 bases between. This CDR3 reads CASSYLGTNYEQYF. The sequenced part of the CDR3 DNA is TGTGCCAGCAGCTATCTCGGGACTAACTAT.

A remark on this clone: Mouse germline and gene names are used. From the germline J gene comes the end of the CDR3, since the read stops 4 residues before it. The V gene is TRBV1, the J gene TRBJ2-7; 9 bases map to TRBD2. CDR3 length: 14 amino acids. Germline CDR1 is NSQYPW and CDR2 is LRSPGD (reference sequence). The CDR3 loop reads CTCSVLTGGYEQYF. The part of the CDR3 DNA that was read is TGCACCTGCAGTGTCTTGACTGGGGGTTAT.

This clone has more than one count but fewer than ten. The gene names given are mouse names. The read stops 4 residues short of the end of the CDR3; the missing end is completed from the germline J gene. Different DNA sequences within this sample yield the same CDR3. The chain uses TRBV1 and TRBJ2-7; possible D gene TRBD1, 5 bases. This CDR3 has 14 residues. V lost 3 bases, J lost 0 bases, and 9 bases lay in between. Germline V gene data show CDR1 as NSQYPW and CDR2 as LRSPGD (reference sequence). This CDR3 reads CTCSAGQSSYEQYF. The part of the CDR3 DNA that was read is TGCACCTGCAGTGCCGGACAAAGCTCCTAT.

A few counts support this clone. Any gene name here is a mouse gene name. The read comes to an end 4 residues before the CDR3 does, leaving the germline J gene to fill in the end. The gene calls are TRBV5 and TRBJ2-4, with a possible D match to TRBD1 (5 bases). Germline-derived CDR1 and CDR2 are LGHNA and YNLKQL (reference sequence). The CDR3 runs 17 residues. V lost 1 base, J lost 1 base, and 15 bases lay in between. The CDR3 region is CASSQVNEGGGQNTLYF. Incomplete CDR3 DNA: TGTGCCAGCAGCCAAGTGAATGAGGGAGGGGGTCAAAAC.